This TCR beta chain is drawn from a study of blood T cell repertoires in COVID-19. Study context: Italy, Spain and the United States were the sources of the convalescent and acute COVID-19 samples.

Recruitment covered about two dozen US areas and drew participants whose ages spanned about 18 to 89 years. Libraries were prepared by immunoSEQ multiplex PCR; TCRdb keeps only in-frame clonotypes and omits some of them. This sample has 200,000 to 250,000 clones, with 80% to 90% found just once. V lost 2 bases to trimming and J lost 4 bases, with 8 bases between them. The CDR3 sequence is 13 residues long. Germline CDR1 reads SGHRS; CDR2 reads YFSETQ. Sequencing used PBMCs or T cells enriched from blood (not recorded which). This chain uses TRBV5-1 with TRBJ2-3; D gene unclear. This sequence originates from a woman in her 30s with acute COVID-19. The CDR3, as DNA: TGCGCCAGCAGCTTATTATTCTCAGATACGCAGTATTTT. The encoded protein is CASSLLFSDTQYF.